This TCR beta chain was recorded in a study of shared clonotypes between healthy human individuals. Study in general: Each donor's CD4 naive and CD4 memory cells filled three plates apiece, CD8 naive two, and CD8 memory one.

Study-wide results and limits: Shared across a few donors were about 4.8% of the naive CD4 clonotypes. Unshared clonotypes carried lower generation probabilities than those common to all four donors.

Terminally differentiated effector memory CD45RA+ cells were left out of the naive CD8 fraction, which was CD45RO-negative and positively selected for CCR7. Data came from immunoSEQ multiplex PCR; TCRdb stores just in-frame clones and leaves some out. The profile shows some 1,900,000 clones, over 85% of them singletons. CDR3 length equals 17 residues. CDR1 is MNHEY and CDR2 is SMNVEV in the germline V gene (reference sequence). V gave up 5 bases and J gave up 2 bases; unmatched junction bases: 12. On this clone itself: Its antigen is as yet unknown.

J is TRBJ2-3 and V is TRBV27; 8 bases fit TRBD1. Sequenced material: naive CD8+ T cells sorted from blood. The receptor's source is a man aged 18 to 35 in good health. The CDR3 protein is CASSIPRGLGSTDTQYF. The DNA of the CDR3 is TGTGCCAGCAGTATACCCAGGGGGCTGGGTTCCACAGATACGCAGTATTTT.